The entry that follows covers one T cell receptor (beta chain) sequence. The repertoire was sequenced with immunoSEQ multiplex PCR; TCRdb's copy has only in-frame clones and lacks some. The repertoire includes under 150,000 clones, around four fifths of them detected once, and around 4.3% sits in the top ten. The CDR3 contains 14 residues. Trimming cost V 3 bases and J 3 bases, with 9 bases left between them. Germline-derived CDR1 and CDR2 are LGHNA and YNFKEQ. This record belongs to a study of T cell responses to AZD1222 COVID-19 vaccine. This chain connects TRBV4-2 to TRBJ2-1, with D possibly TRBD1 on 6 matching bases. The source is an adult in good health. The source material was peripheral blood, sampled on day 0 of MenACWY control vaccination. The CDR3 bases are TGTGCCAGCAGCCAGGGGGCTGGCTACAATGAGCAGTTCTTC. Translated, it gives CASSQGAGYNEQFF.